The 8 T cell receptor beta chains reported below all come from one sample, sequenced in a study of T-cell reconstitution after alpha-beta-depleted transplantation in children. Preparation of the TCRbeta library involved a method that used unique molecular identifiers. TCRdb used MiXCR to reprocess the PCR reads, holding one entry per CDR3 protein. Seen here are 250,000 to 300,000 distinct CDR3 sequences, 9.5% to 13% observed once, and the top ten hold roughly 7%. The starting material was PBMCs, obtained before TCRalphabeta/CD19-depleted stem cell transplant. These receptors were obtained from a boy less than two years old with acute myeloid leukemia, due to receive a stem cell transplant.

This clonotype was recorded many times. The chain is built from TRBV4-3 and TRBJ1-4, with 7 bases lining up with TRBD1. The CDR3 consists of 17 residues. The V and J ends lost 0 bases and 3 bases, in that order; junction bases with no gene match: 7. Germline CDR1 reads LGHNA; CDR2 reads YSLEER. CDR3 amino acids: CASSQDGRGRANEKLFF. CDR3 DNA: TGCGCCAGCAGCCAAGATGGGAGGGGGCGGGCTAATGAAAAACTGTTTTTT.

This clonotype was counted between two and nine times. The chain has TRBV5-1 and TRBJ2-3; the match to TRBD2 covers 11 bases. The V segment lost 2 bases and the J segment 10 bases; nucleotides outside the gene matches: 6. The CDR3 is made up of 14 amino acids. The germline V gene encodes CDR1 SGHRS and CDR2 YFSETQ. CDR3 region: CASSFLLAGESQYF. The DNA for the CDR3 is TGCGCCAGCAGCTTCTTACTAGCGGGAGAATCGCAGTATTTT.

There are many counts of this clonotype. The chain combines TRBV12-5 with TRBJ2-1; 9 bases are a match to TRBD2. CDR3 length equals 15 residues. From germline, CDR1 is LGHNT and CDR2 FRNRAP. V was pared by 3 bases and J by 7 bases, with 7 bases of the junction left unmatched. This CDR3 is CASGLDSGRFNEQFF. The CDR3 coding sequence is TGTGCTAGTGGTTTAGATAGCGGGAGATTTAATGAGCAGTTCTTC. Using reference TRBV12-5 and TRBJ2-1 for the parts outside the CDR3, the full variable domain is DARVTQTPRHKVTEMGQEVTMRCQPILGHNTVFWYRQTMMQGLELLAYFRNRAPLDDSGMPKDRFSAEMPDATLATLKIQPSEPRDSAVYFCASGLDSGRFNEQFFGPGTRLTVL.

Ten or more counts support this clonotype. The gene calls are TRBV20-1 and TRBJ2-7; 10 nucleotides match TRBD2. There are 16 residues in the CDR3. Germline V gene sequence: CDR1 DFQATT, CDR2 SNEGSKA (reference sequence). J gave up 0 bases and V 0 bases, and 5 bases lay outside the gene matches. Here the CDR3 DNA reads TGCAGTGCTAGAGAAACTAGCGGGGCGAGCTCCTACGAGCAGTACTTC. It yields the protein CSARETSGASSYEQYF.

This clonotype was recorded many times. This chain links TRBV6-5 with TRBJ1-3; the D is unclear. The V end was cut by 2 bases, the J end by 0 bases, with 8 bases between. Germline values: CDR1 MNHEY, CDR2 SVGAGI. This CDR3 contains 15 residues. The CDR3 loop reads CASSYGQASGNTIYF. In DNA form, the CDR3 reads TGTGCCAGCAGTTACGGGCAGGCCTCTGGAAACACCATATATTTT.

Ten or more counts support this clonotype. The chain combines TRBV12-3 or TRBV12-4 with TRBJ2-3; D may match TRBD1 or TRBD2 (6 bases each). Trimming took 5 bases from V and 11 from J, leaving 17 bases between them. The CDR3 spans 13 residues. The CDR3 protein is CASSHPLGGRQYF. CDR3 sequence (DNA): TGTGCCAGCAGTCACCCCCTAGGGGGGAGGCAGTATTTT.

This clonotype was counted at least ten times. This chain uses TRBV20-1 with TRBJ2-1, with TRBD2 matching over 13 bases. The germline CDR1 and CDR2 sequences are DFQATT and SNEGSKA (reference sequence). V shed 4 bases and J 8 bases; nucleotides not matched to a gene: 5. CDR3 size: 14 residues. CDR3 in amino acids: CSAKLAGGPYEQFF. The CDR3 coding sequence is TGCAGTGCTAAACTAGCGGGGGGGCCATATGAGCAGTTCTTC.

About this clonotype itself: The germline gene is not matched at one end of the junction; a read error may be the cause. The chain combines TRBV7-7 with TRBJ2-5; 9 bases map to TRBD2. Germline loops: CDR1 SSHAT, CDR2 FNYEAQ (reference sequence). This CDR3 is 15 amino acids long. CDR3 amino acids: CASSFLRGGTETQYF. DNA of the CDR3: TGTGCTAGCAGCTTTTTGCGGGGGGGCACTGAGACCCAGTACTTC.